This TCR beta chain emerged from a study of cytomegalovirus exposure and HLA in healthy donors. Whole-study results and caveats: First-cohort TCR clusters tended to co-occur in the 130 or so validation repertoires, a later analysis found.

J gave up 2 bases and V 3 bases, and 7 bases lay outside the gene matches. Germline CDR1 and CDR2: SGHRS and YFSETQ. The CDR3 has 16 residues. The assay was immunoSEQ multiplex PCR, and TCRdb's table has in-frame clones only and misses some. The sample has about 130,000 clones, just under 85% seen once. Notes on this clone: Its antigen is currently unknown.

Material for sequencing was PBMCs. The sequence came from a man aged 25 to 40 in good health and CMV-seropositive. The chain carries TRBV5-1 and TRBJ2-5, with TRBD2 identical over 10 bases. The CDR3 DNA reads TGCGCCAGCAGCTCTCCCGGGACTAGCGTGCAAGAGACCCAGTACTTC. Translated: CASSSPGTSVQETQYF.